Listed here are 16 T cell receptor beta chains from one sample, sequenced in a study of blood T cells in healthy people across ages (dated by TCRdb to between 2015 and 2017). Libraries were made using 5' RACE. The instrument given in TCRdb is Illumina HiSeq 2500. A second PCR of 7 to 11 cycles was performed with a sample-barcoded 5' primer and a J-beta primer mix. The public reads were reprocessed in TCRdb via fastp at Q25 and MiXCR, keeping in-frame beta chains. Rows are combined by CDR3 protein, so each entry shows the most common genes and DNA. The sample table lists about 1.7 million distinct CDR3 sequences, roughly 30% of them with a count of one. 6.5% to 8.5% of the sample is in the top ten clones. The sample taken for sequencing was blood. The receptors shown here come from a woman in her thirties in good health.

This clonotype was found a few times. The CDR3 DNA follows: TGCAGTGTGAGAGCTCCGGCAGGGTTCGGCTATGGCTACACCTTC. This codes for CSVRAPAGFGYGYTF. The genes are TRBV20-1 and TRBJ1-2; possibly TRBD1 for D (5 bases). The germline CDR1 and CDR2 sequences are DFQATT and SNEGSKA (reference sequence). The V gene lost 7 bases and the J gene lost 4 bases, with 22 bases spanning the gap. The CDR3 spans 15 residues.

This clonotype occurred once. CDR3 amino acids: CASSWTQYNEQFF. The CDR3 DNA sequence: TGTGCCAGCAGTTGGACGCAGTACAATGAGCAGTTCTTC. The rearrangement joins TRBV6-2 or TRBV6-3 to TRBJ2-7; D gene unclear. The J call is uncertain, as TRBJ2-1 better fits the DNA end. CDR1 MNHEY and CDR2 SVGEGT come from the germline V gene. The CDR3 runs to 13 residues.

This rearrangement joins TRBV5-1 to TRBJ2-3, with D perhaps TRBD2 (5 bases). The CDR3 contains 17 residues. Germline V gene lookup returns CDR1 SGHRS and CDR2 YFSETQ. V was shortened by 0 bases and J by 5 bases, with 19 bases between the two germline ends. The CDR3 coding sequence is TGCGCCAGCAGCTTGGCCTCCGCGGGCCCCCAGCAAGATACGCAGTATTTT. The encoded protein is CASSLASAGPQQDTQYF.

This clonotype has a handful of counts. This chain links TRBV29-1 with TRBJ2-7; unclear D gene. Germline V gene sequence: CDR1 SQVTM, CDR2 ANQGSEA. V gave up 4 bases and J gave up 4 bases, with 17 bases separating them. CDR3 size: 14 residues. CDR3 sequence reads: CSVAVSFPRYEQYF. CDR3 nucleotide sequence: TGCAGCGTTGCGGTGAGTTTTCCACGTTACGAGCAGTACTTC.

The chain employs TRBV2 and TRBJ2-1; 8 nucleotides match TRBD2. Germline CDR1 and CDR2: SNHLY and FYNNEI. The CDR3 is made up of 14 amino acids. V dropped 9 bases and J dropped 5; count of bases not matched to a gene: 9. CDR3 amino acids: CASRAGGHDNEQFF. CDR3 sequence (DNA): TGTGCCAGTAGGGCGGGGGGCCACGACAATGAGCAGTTCTTC. Supplemented by reference TRBV2 and TRBJ2-1, the full variable domain reads EPEVTQTPSHQVTQMGQEVILRCVPISNHLYFYWYRQILGQKVEFLVSFYNNEISEKSEIFDDQFSVERPDGSNFTLKIRSTKLEDSAMYFCASRAGGHDNEQFFGPGTRLTVL.

This chain joins TRBV5-1 and TRBJ2-5, with D unresolved. The J call may not be correct, given that the DNA end is closer to TRBJ2-7. Looked up from germline, CDR1 is SGHRS and CDR2 is YFSETQ. CDR3 length equals 18 residues. This CDR3 reads CASSLRSSLRLSTYEQYF. CDR3 nucleotides: TGCGCCAGCAGCTTGAGGTCCAGCCTACGTCTCTCAACTTACGAGCAGTACTTC.

The gene calls are TRBV12-3 or TRBV12-4 and TRBJ2-5, with D perhaps matching TRBD2 (5 bases). Trimming left V 8 bases short and J 11 bases short, with 18 bases between. The CDR3 has 12 amino acids. In DNA, the CDR3 is TGTGCCAGCGAGGGAAACTACAATGAGCAGTACTTC. It codes for CASEGNYNEQYF.

In this sample, this clonotype turned up many times. The genes are TRBV3-1 and TRBJ2-7, with a tentative D call TRBD1 (6 bases). This CDR3 is built from 13 residues. V lost 0 bases, J lost 12 bases, and 15 bases lay in between. Germline loops: CDR1 LGHDT, CDR2 YNNKEL (reference sequence). CDR3 nucleotide sequence: TGTGCCAGCAGCCAAGATCGGGACAACTCGATGTACTTC. Residues: CASSQDRDNSMYF.

At least ten counts were recorded for this clonotype. The CDR3 region has the DNA TGTGCCAGCAGCCCCATGTGGAATGAGCAGTTCTTC. The encoded protein is CASSPMWNEQFF. V and J are TRBV7-8 and TRBJ2-1; D is undetermined. Per germline, CDR1 SGHVS and CDR2 FQNEAQ. The CDR3 is 12 amino acids. V gave up 5 bases and J gave up 7 bases, with 9 bases separating them.

The rearrangement uses TRBV20-1 and TRBJ2-5; D not certain. Per the germline V gene, CDR1 is DFQATT and CDR2 is SNEGSKA (reference sequence). The CDR3 length is 13 residues. V lost 6 bases and J lost 1, with 12 bases in between. The chain's CDR3 is CSAKGRLQETQYF. DNA for the CDR3: TGCAGTGCCAAAGGACGCCTCCAAGAGACCCAGTACTTC.

The V gene is TRBV4-3, the J gene TRBJ2-1; D is ambiguous. Germline CDR1 reads LGHNA; CDR2 reads YSLEER. Trimming took off 0 bases at V and 0 bases at J, with 6 bases between the two ends. This CDR3 has 15 residues. CDR3 loop: CASSQDWDSYNEQFF. CDR3 sequence (DNA): TGCGCCAGCAGCCAAGACTGGGACTCCTACAATGAGCAGTTCTTC.

Remarks on this clonotype: Germline and junction disagree at one end, which may indicate a read error. The gene calls are TRBV4-1 and TRBJ2-5; 9 bases are a match to TRBD2. Germline V gene data show CDR1 as MGHRA and CDR2 as YSYEKL. The CDR3 sequence is 17 residues long. CDR3 sequence: CASSQFPRRGGRETLYF. The DNA of the CDR3 is TGCGCCAGCAGCCAATTCCCGAGGCGGGGGGGCCGGGAGACCCTGTACTTC.

This clonotype was counted only a few times. This sequence joins TRBV7-2 and TRBJ2-4; 9 bases line up with TRBD2. This CDR3 has 13 residues. V was pared by 0 bases and J by 12 bases, with 3 bases of the junction left unmatched. Germline V gives CDR1 SGHTA, CDR2 FQGNSA. The CDR3, as DNA: TGTGCCAGCAGCTTAGCGCGGGAGGGCCCTCAGTACTTC. This translates into CASSLAREGPQYF. Looking up the rest from reference TRBV7-2 and TRBJ2-4 gives the full variable domain: GAGVSQSPSNKVTEKGKDVELRCDPISGHTALYWYRQSLGQGLEFLIYFQGNSAPDKSGLPSDRFSAERTGGSVSTLTIQRTQQEDSAVYLCASSLAREGPQYFGAGTRLSVL.

This clonotype showed up just a few times. The chain has TRBV27 and TRBJ2-7; no reliable D call. This CDR3 contains 16 residues. The V and J ends lost 6 bases and 2 bases respectively, with 20 bases between them. CDR1 is MNHEY and CDR2 is SMNVEV in the germline V gene (reference sequence). CDR3 sequence (DNA): TGTGCCAGCAGCACTGGGTGGGGAATTCGGGCCTACGAGCAGTACTTC. It is translated as CASSTGWGIRAYEQYF.

As DNA, the CDR3 is TGTGCCAGCAGCGCCTGGACTAGCGGGGACACAGATACGCAGTATTTT. It encodes CASSAWTSGDTDTQYF. The genes are TRBV2 and TRBJ2-3; TRBD2 matches 12 bases. Germline lookup yields CDR1 SNHLY and CDR2 FYNNEI. V was clipped by 6 bases and J by 2 bases; unmatched bases: 6. The CDR3 sequence is 16 residues long.

The genes are TRBV7-3 and TRBJ2-2; the D is unclear. This CDR3 is 18 amino acids long. V gave up 0 bases and J gave up 1 base, with 15 bases separating them. CDR1 SGHTA and CDR2 FQGTGA come from the germline V gene. The CDR3 sequence is CASSLTGPQSENTGELFF. As DNA, the CDR3 is TGTGCCAGCAGCTTAACGGGTCCCCAATCCGAGAACACCGGGGAGCTGTTTTTT.